A selection of T cell receptor beta chains follows, all from one sample in a study of blood T cell repertoires in COVID-19. Only in-frame clones appear in the TCRdb table, and some are missing; sequencing was by immunoSEQ multiplex PCR. The sample records approximately 300,000 clones, roughly 80% being singletons. Sample: peripheral blood. The receptors here all came from a woman between 50 and 59 years old with active or convalescent COVID-19. CDR3s include the opening cysteine and the closing phenylalanine or tryptophan. D genes are given only for firm matches. Some rows have no size entry. The others give once, few or many, or a class for an expanded clone.

clone size,D gene,CDR3 length,J gene,V gene,CDR3 protein,CDR3 DNA
.,TRBD1,16,TRBJ1-5,TRBV24-1,CATSEPGQGTNQPQHF,TGTGCCACCAGTGAACCCGGACAGGGAACGAATCAGCCCCAGCATTTT
once,.,15,TRBJ2-1,TRBV10-3,CAISRGDGGRNEQFF,TGTGCCATCAGTCGTGGGGACGGTGGGAGGAATGAGCAGTTCTTC
.,TRBD1,16,TRBJ2-2,TRBV5-4,CASSPGQGAVTGELFF,TGTGCCAGCAGCCCAGGACAGGGGGCTGTCACCGGGGAGCTGTTTTTT
.,.,17,TRBJ1-1,TRBV7-9,CASSLAGAKGWDTEAFF,TGTGCCAGCAGCTTAGCGGGGGCAAAGGGATGGGACACTGAAGCTTTCTTT
.,TRBD2,16,TRBJ2-1,TRBV10-3,CAISGTSGLAGGEQFF,TGTGCCATCAGCGGAACCTCGGGACTAGCGGGAGGGGAGCAGTTCTTC
.,.,15,TRBJ2-3,TRBV4-2,CASSRLTGSTDTQYF,TGTGCCAGCAGCCGGTTAACCGGGAGCACAGATACGCAGTATTTT
.,.,14,TRBJ1-1,TRBV13,CASSPHDRYTEAFF,TGTGCCAGCAGCCCGCATGACAGATACACTGAAGCTTTCTTT
few,.,16,TRBJ2-4,TRBV21-1,CASSPGTSGTKNIQYF,TGTGCCAGCAGCCCCGGGACTAGCGGGACCAAAAACATTCAGTACTTC
.,.,16,TRBJ2-1,TRBV21-1,CASSKAGGSSYNEQFF,TGTGCCAGCAGCAAAGCCGGCGGGAGCTCCTACAATGAGCAGTTCTTC
.,.,11,TRBJ2-5,TRBV29-1,CSVVSGETQYF,TGCAGCGTTGTCTCCGGGGAGACCCAGTACTTC
.,.,18,TRBJ1-6,TRBV4-2,CASSQDAGRGSYNSPLHF,TGTGCCAGCAGCCAAGATGCGGGTCGTGGCTCCTATAATTCACCCCTCCACTTT
.,.,16,TRBJ2-6,TRBV25-1,CASSADRSSGANVLTF,TGTGCCAGCAGTGCAGACAGGAGCTCTGGGGCCAACGTCCTGACTTTC
.,TRBD1,13,TRBJ1-2,TRBV19,CASSLPGGGGYTF,TGTGCCAGTAGTCTACCAGGGGGTGGTGGCTACACCTTC
.,TRBD1,12,TRBJ2-3,TRBV2,CASRDRGGTQYF,TGTGCCAGCAGGGACAGGGGGGGTACGCAGTATTTT
.,.,13,TRBJ1-1,TRBV19,CASSIREDTEAFF,TGTGCCAGTAGTATACGGGAGGACACTGAAGCTTTCTTT
.,.,15,TRBJ1-5,TRBV5-1,CASSETGSLYQPQHF,TGCGCCAGCAGCGAAACCGGGTCCCTTTATCAGCCCCAGCATTTT
once,TRBD2,13,TRBJ2-7,TRBV10-3,CAISQRGSYEQYF,TGTGCCATCAGTCAGCGGGGTTCGTACGAGCAGTACTTC
few,TRBD2,18,TRBJ2-3,TRBV4-2,CASSQGTSGISRTDTQYF,TGTGCCAGCAGCCAGGGGACTAGCGGGATCTCGAGAACAGATACGCAGTATTTT
.,TRBD2,15,TRBJ2-5,TRBV28,CASSPWTSAPETQYF,TGTGCCAGCAGCCCCTGGACTAGCGCCCCGGAGACCCAGTACTTC
.,.,13,TRBJ1-2,TRBV6-5,CASSWGPSNGYTF,TGTGCCAGCAGTTGGGGCCCGAGCAATGGCTACACCTTC
.,.,15,TRBJ2-7,TRBV28,CASSLTGIIPYEQYF,TGTGCCAGCAGTTTAACAGGGATAATCCCCTACGAGCAGTACTTC
.,.,14,TRBJ1-6,TRBV2,CASSELTNNSPLHF,TGTGCCAGCAGTGAATTGACTAATAATTCACCCCTCCACTTT
.,.,14,TRBJ2-1,TRBV7-2,CASSLAQGLVEQFF,TGTGCCAGCAGCTTAGCGCAGGGATTGGTTGAGCAGTTCTTC
.,.,14,TRBJ1-2,TRBV2,CASSEGVRNYGYTF,TGTGCCAGCAGTGAAGGCGTCCGTAACTATGGCTACACCTTC
.,.,14,TRBJ2-7,TRBV5-1,CASSSTGHFYEQYF,TGCGCCAGCAGCTCCACGGGACACTTCTACGAGCAGTACTTC
.,TRBD1,14,TRBJ2-7,TRBV5-5,CASSFGQGLYEQYF,TGTGCCAGCAGCTTTGGACAGGGCCTCTACGAGCAGTACTTC
.,TRBD1,15,TRBJ1-3,TRBV19,CASSHQGAAGNTIYF,TGTGCCAGTAGTCATCAGGGGGCTGCTGGAAACACCATATATTTT
.,TRBD1,16,TRBJ1-1,TRBV19,CASSIGGTGGRTEAFF,TGTGCCAGTAGTATAGGCGGGACAGGGGGACGCACTGAAGCTTTCTTT
.,.,11,TRBJ1-6,TRBV2,CASSGRSPLHF,TGTGCCAGCTCAGGGCGGTCACCCCTCCACTTT
.,TRBD1,16,TRBJ2-2,TRBV18,CASSQGQFLNTGELFF,TGTGCCAGCTCTCAGGGACAGTTTTTGAACACCGGGGAGCTGTTTTTT
.,TRBD2,17,TRBJ2-7,TRBV7-6,CASSSFSPLAGGYEQYF,TGTGCCAGCAGCTCGTTTAGTCCACTAGCGGGAGGGTATGAGCAGTACTTC
.,TRBD2,16,TRBJ2-3,TRBV5-4,CASSLRTSGSRDTQYF,TGTGCCAGCAGCCTGCGGACTAGCGGGAGTAGGGATACGCAGTATTTT
.,.,14,TRBJ2-2,TRBV19,CASSIVGATGELFF,TGTGCCAGTAGTATAGTTGGGGCAACCGGGGAGCTGTTTTTT
.,.,17,TRBJ1-3,TRBV21-1,CASSNTRGGRTGNTIYF,TGTGCCAGCAGCAACACACGGGGGGGGCGAACTGGAAACACCATATATTTT
.,.,16,TRBJ2-1,TRBV6-5,CASSYPGGPPYNEQFF,TGTGCCAGCAGTTACCCCGGGGGGCCTCCCTACAATGAGCAGTTCTTC
.,.,16,TRBJ1-3,TRBV7-9,CASSQRRNSSGNTIYF,TGTGCCAGCAGCCAACGACGGAACAGCTCTGGAAACACCATATATTTT
.,.,11,TRBJ2-7,TRBV5-1,CASSLAGEQYF,TGCGCCAGCAGCTTGGCCGGCGAGCAGTACTTC
.,TRBD1,18,TRBJ2-6,TRBV28,CASRITGVPLSGANVLTF,TGTGCCAGCAGGATAACAGGGGTTCCCCTTTCTGGGGCCAACGTCCTGACTTTC
.,TRBD2,18,TRBJ2-1,TRBV5-6,CASSSTSGSTNSYNEQFF,TGTGCCAGCAGCTCTACTAGCGGGAGCACGAATTCCTACAATGAGCAGTTCTTC
.,.,13,TRBJ2-3,TRBV28,CASMGLIHDTQYF,TGTGCCAGCATGGGACTCATTCATGATACGCAGTATTTT
.,TRBD1,12,TRBJ1-4,TRBV7-8,CASSPRTGKLFF,TGTGCCAGCAGCCCCCGGACAGGGAAACTGTTTTTT
.,.,13,TRBJ1-2,TRBV7-3,CASSAQGNYGYTF,TGTGCCAGCAGCGCACAGGGTAATTATGGCTACACCTTC
.,TRBD1,15,TRBJ1-4,TRBV19,CASSAGQGDNEKLFF,TGTGCCAGTAGTGCCGGACAGGGAGATAATGAAAAACTGTTTTTT
once,TRBD2,18,TRBJ2-2,TRBV5-1,CASRVGRLAGSNTGELFF,TGCGCCAGCAGGGTTGGTCGACTAGCGGGCTCGAACACCGGGGAGCTGTTTTTT
once,TRBD1,12,TRBJ2-5,TRBV29-1,CSGTDRAETQYF,TGCAGCGGGACGGACAGGGCAGAGACCCAGTACTTC
.,TRBD2,16,TRBJ2-3,TRBV5-1,CASSLVLAGSTDTQYF,TGCGCCAGCAGCTTGGTCCTAGCGGGTAGCACAGATACGCAGTATTTT
.,TRBD2,15,TRBJ2-7,TRBV19,CASSIAGSGIYEQYF,TGTGCCAGTAGTATAGCGGGTAGCGGGATCTACGAGCAGTACTTC
once,.,16,TRBJ2-3,TRBV7-8,CASSLNRLRSTDTQYF,TGTGCCAGCAGCTTAAACAGGCTAAGGAGCACAGATACACAGTATTTT
few,TRBD2,16,TRBJ2-2,TRBV30,CAWTRGLAGVAGELFF,TGTGCCTGGACTCGGGGACTAGCGGGAGTCGCCGGGGAGCTGTTTTTT
.,TRBD1,21,TRBJ2-7,TRBV19,CASSIGASFGVGTGLSYEQYF,TGTGCCAGTAGTATAGGCGCTTCATTCGGGGTCGGGACAGGGCTCTCCTACGAGCAGTACTTC
.,.,16,TRBJ2-1,TRBV9,CASSARLDHPVNEQFF,TGTGCCAGCAGCGCTCGACTAGACCATCCGGTCAATGAGCAGTTCTTC
once,TRBD2,13,TRBJ2-7,TRBV6-5,CASRAGVTYEQYF,TGTGCCAGCAGGGCGGGAGTAACCTACGAGCAGTACTTC
many,.,13,TRBJ1-1,TRBV6-5,CASSYFRGAEAFF,TGTGCCAGCAGTTACTTTCGGGGGGCTGAAGCTTTCTTT
.,TRBD1,18,TRBJ1-5,TRBV19,CASSIATGTGGGNQPQHF,TGTGCCAGTAGTATAGCAACCGGGACAGGGGGCGGCAATCAGCCCCAGCATTTT